This TCR beta chain was sequenced for a study of T cell clonality in common variable immunodeficiency. The study, taken as a whole, reports: Common variable immunodeficiency TCR beta sequences reportedly had fewer deletions and N-nucleotide insertions.

Only in-frame clones appear in the TCRdb table, and some are missing; sequencing was by immunoSEQ multiplex PCR. Altogether about 34,000 clones were found in the sample, and no singletons occur. The sample holds many counts of this clone. Its matching antigen is unknown. The CDR3 end is not reached by the read, which stops 3 residues before it; the germline J gene fills it in. The CDR3 contains 15 residues. Germline CDR1 DFQATT, CDR2 SNEGSKA (reference sequence). Trimming stripped 4 bases from V and 0 bases from J, with 12 bases between. This TCR was sampled from a human donor with common variable immunodeficiency. Sequencing was performed on peripheral blood mononuclear cells. The chain uses TRBV20-1 and TRBJ2-2; TRBD1 is a possible D gene (6 bases). The sequenced CDR3 bases are TGCAGTGCTATGGACAGTTTAGCGAACACCGGGGAG. This sequence encodes CSAMDSLANTGE. The full CDR3 protein reads CSAMDSLANTGELFF.